This T cell receptor (beta chain) emerged from a study of blood T cell repertoires in COVID-19. About the study: Donors in the United States, Italy and Spain gave samples during acute or convalescent COVID-19. T cells, B-cell-depleted T cells, or PBMCs supplied cDNA or gDNA.

The CDR3 has 15 amino acids. V gave up 7 bases and J gave up 8 bases; unmatched junction bases: 9. Per the germline V gene, CDR1 is MNHEY and CDR2 is SVGAGI. How the authors handled the data: Using reference gene primer amplification, nucleated cell counts were estimated. Clones were read by immunoSEQ multiplex PCR, and TCRdb kept only the in-frame ones, dropping some. The DNA was the basis for D and trimming; V, J and clone size are from that table. The repertoire consists of around 130,000 clones, with more than 85% occurring once and the leading ten covering around 19%. This chain joins TRBV6-5 and TRBJ2-1, with TRBD2 identical over 12 bases. Sequences were obtained from peripheral blood. The clonotype was recovered from a man aged 50-59 years with active or convalescent COVID-19. CDR3 sequence: CASKPLAGGPYEQFF. CDR3 bases: TGTGCCAGCAAGCCTCTAGCGGGGGGGCCGTATGAGCAGTTCTTC.